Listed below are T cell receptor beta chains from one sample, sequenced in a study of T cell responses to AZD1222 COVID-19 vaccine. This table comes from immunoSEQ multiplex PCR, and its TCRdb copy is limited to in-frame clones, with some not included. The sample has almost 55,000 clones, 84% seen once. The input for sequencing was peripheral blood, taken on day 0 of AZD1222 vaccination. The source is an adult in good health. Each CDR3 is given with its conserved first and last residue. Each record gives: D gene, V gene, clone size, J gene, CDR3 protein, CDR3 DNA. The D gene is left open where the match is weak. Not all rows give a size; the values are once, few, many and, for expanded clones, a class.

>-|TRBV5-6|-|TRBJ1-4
CASSAGGGNEKLFF
TGTGCCAGCAGCGCCGGGGGTGGGAATGAAAAACTGTTTTTT
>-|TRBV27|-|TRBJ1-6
CASKGRADSPLHF
TGTGCCAGCAAAGGGAGGGCAGATTCACCCCTCCACTTT
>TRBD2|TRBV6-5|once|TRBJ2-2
CASSYEAGANTGELFF
TGTGCCAGCAGTTACGAGGCGGGGGCGAACACCGGGGAGCTGTTTTTT
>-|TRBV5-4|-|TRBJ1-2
CASSLVQEISYTF
TGTGCCAGCAGCTTGGTCCAGGAAATAAGCTACACCTTC
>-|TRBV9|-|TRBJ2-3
CASSEILGASTDTQYF
TGTGCCAGCAGCGAAATCTTGGGGGCTAGCACAGATACGCAGTATTTT
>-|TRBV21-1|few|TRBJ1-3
CASSKNKHHPTSSGNTIYF
TGTGCCAGCAGCAAAAACAAACACCATCCCACGAGCTCTGGAAACACCATATATTTT
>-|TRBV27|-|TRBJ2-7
CASSLDRHEQYF
TGTGCCAGCAGTTTAGACAGGCACGAGCAGTACTTC
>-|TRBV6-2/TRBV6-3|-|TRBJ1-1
CASSYGGTVNTEAFF
TGTGCCAGCAGTTATGGGGGTACGGTGAACACTGAAGCTTTCTTT
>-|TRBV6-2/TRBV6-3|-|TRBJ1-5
CASSDLMGSNQPQHF
TGTGCCAGCAGTGACTTAATGGGGAGCAATCAGCCCCAGCATTTT
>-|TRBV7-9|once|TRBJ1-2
CASSEVVYTF
TGTGCCAGCAGCGAAGTAGTCTACACCTTC
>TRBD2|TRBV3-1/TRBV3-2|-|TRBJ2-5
CASSQDGSLAGQETQYF
TGTGCCAGCAGCCAAGACGGTTCGCTAGCGGGACAAGAGACCCAGTACTTC
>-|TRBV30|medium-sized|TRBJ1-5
CAWRGLGGNQPQHF
TGTGCCTGGCGGGGCCTAGGAGGCAATCAGCCCCAGCATTTT
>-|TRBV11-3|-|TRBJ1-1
CASSLGGGGEAFF
TGTGCCAGCAGCTTAGGGGGCGGGGGTGAAGCTTTCTTT
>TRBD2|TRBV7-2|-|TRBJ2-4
CASSAGLAGGPAKNIQYF
TGTGCCAGCAGCGCCGGACTAGCGGGAGGCCCAGCCAAAAACATTCAGTACTTC
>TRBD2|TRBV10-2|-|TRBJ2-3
CASSSWGGLADTQYF
TGCGCCAGCAGTTCTTGGGGGGGACTAGCAGATACGCAGTATTTT
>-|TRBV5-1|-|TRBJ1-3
CASSLAPGAGNTIYF
TGCGCCAGCAGCTTGGCTCCGGGGGCAGGAAACACCATATATTTT
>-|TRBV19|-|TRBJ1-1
CASKSRPAMNTEAFF
TGTGCCAGTAAATCTCGACCGGCGATGAACACTGAAGCTTTCTTT
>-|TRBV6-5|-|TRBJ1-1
CASWGPTRTEAFF
TGTGCCAGCTGGGGGCCCACACGCACTGAAGCTTTCTTT
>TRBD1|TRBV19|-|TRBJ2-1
CASSLAGTGINEQFF
TGTGCCAGTAGCCTCGCCGGGACAGGGATCAATGAGCAGTTCTTC
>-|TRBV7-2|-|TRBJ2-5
CASSLDPHPGETQYF
TGTGCCAGCAGCTTAGACCCTCACCCTGGGGAGACCCAGTACTTC
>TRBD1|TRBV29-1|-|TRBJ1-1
CSVSGGTGAGSTEAFF
TGCAGCGTTTCGGGAGGGACAGGCGCCGGGAGCACTGAAGCTTTCTTT
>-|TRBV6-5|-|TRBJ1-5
CASSSEGMSNQPQHF
TGTGCCAGCAGTTCCGAGGGAATGAGCAATCAGCCCCAGCATTTT
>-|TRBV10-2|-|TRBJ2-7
CASSESGGAYEQYF
TGCGCCAGCAGTGAGTCAGGGGGGGCCTACGAGCAGTACTTC
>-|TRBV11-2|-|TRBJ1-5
CASSLRGYSNQPQHF
TGTGCCAGCAGCTTAAGAGGATATAGCAATCAGCCCCAGCATTTT
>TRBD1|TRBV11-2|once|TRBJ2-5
CASSFDRGGQETQYF
TGTGCCAGCAGCTTTGACAGGGGGGGTCAAGAGACCCAGTACTTC
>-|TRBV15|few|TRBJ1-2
CATSSRRALQYGYTF
TGTGCCACCAGCTCTCGTAGGGCACTTCAATATGGCTACACCTTC
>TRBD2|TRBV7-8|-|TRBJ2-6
CASSLKGLAGASGANVLTF
TGTGCCAGCAGCTTAAAGGGACTAGCGGGAGCGTCCGGGGCCAACGTCCTGACTTTC
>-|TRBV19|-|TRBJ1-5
CASSKIQGAQPQHF
TGTGCCAGTAGTAAAATACAGGGAGCCCAGCCCCAGCATTTT
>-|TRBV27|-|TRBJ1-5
CASSFGGQGNQPQHF
TGTGCCAGCAGTTTTGGGGGGCAAGGCAATCAGCCCCAGCATTTT
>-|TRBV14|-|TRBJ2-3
CASSPQGDTQYF
TGTGCCAGCAGCCCTCAGGGAGATACGCAGTATTTT
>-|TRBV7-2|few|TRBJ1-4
CASSSGPTNEKLFF
TGTGCCAGCAGCTCTGGGCCAACTAATGAAAAACTGTTTTTT
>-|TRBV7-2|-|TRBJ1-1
CASTFRPNTEAFF
TGTGCCAGCACCTTTAGGCCTAACACTGAAGCTTTCTTT
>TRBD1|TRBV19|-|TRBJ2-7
CASSIGPDRRSSYEQYF
TGTGCCAGTAGTATAGGTCCGGACAGGCGGAGCTCCTACGAGCAGTACTTC